This TCR beta chain originates from a study of post-analysis software for immune sequencing data. Study as a whole: Patients had relapsing-remitting, secondary progressive or progressive-relapsing multiple sclerosis; some lacked subtype.

cDNA libraries of TCR beta carried unique molecular identifiers. The source material, roughly 0.9 to 10 million T cells, gave rise to roughly 500,000 cDNA molecules. TCRdb passed the PCR reads through MiXCR, listing each CDR3 protein once. The repertoire includes fewer than 600,000 distinct CDR3 sequences, over 35% of them detected once, and 9.5% to 13% sits in the top ten. General observations from the study: Significantly lower normalized Chao1 diversity was found in patients with multiple sclerosis relative to controls. Five TRBV segments appeared more often in patients than in controls, and TRBV5-6, TRBV5-1 and TRBV20-1 were among these.

Germline CDR1 SQVTM, CDR2 ANQGSEA. V gave up 6 bases and J gave up 15 bases; unmatched junction bases: 11. The CDR3 is 11 amino acids. As concerns this clonotype: The target antigen is unknown.

V gene TRBV29-1 combines with J gene TRBJ2-1; 7 bases match TRBD1. This clonotype was sampled from a girl between 10 and 17 years old with multiple sclerosis. Sequencing was performed on blood. The DNA of the CDR3 is TGCAGCGTGGAACCGACAGGGCCGCGGTTCTTC. As protein: CSVEPTGPRFF.